Given below is one T cell receptor beta chain in context. The CDR3 loop spans 12 amino acids. V was clipped by 7 bases and J by 4 bases, with 14 bases between them. In germline, CDR1 is SQVTM, CDR2 ANQGSEA. The source of the sample is a study of T cell responses to AZD1222 COVID-19 vaccine. Profiled with immunoSEQ multiplex PCR; TCRdb holds only in-frame clones, not every one. Among 120,000 or so clones listed, approximately 88% were seen once. The chain joins TRBV29-1 to TRBJ2-7; D not resolved. Sequences were derived from peripheral blood, sampled on day 0 of AZD1222 vaccination. This clonotype was obtained from an adult in good health. The CDR3 region is CSARWAEYEQYF. The CDR3 coding sequence is TGCAGCGCCCGCTGGGCAGAGTACGAGCAGTACTTC.